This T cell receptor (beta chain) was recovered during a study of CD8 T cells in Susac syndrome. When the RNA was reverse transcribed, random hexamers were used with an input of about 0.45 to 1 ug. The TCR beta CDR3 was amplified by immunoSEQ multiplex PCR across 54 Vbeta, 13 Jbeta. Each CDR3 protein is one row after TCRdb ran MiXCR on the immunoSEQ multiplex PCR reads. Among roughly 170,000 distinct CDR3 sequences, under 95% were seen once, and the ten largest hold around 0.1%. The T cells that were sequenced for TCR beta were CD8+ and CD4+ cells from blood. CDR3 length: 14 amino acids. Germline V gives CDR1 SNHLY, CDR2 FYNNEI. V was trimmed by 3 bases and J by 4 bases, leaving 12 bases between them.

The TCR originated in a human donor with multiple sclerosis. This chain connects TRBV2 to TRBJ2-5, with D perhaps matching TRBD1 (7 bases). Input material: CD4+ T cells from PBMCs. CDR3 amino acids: CASSERQGGETQYF. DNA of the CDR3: TGTGCCAGCAGTGAGAGACAGGGAGGAGAGACCCAGTACTTC.